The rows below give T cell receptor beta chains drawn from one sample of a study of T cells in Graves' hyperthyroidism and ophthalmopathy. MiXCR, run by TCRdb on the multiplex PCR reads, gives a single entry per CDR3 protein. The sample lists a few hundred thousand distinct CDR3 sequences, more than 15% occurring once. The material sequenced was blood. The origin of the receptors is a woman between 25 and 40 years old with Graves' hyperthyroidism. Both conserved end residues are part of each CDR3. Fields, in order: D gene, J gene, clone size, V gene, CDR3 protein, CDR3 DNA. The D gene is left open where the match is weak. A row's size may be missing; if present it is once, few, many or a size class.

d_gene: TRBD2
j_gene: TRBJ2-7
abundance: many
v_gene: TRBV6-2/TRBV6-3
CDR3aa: CASRTRTSGTYEQYF
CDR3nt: TGTGCCAGCAGAACTAGGACTAGCGGAACCTACGAGCAGTACTTC

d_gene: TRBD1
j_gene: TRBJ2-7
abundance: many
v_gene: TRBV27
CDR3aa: CASSLGTGTGIGEQYF
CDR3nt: TGTGCCAGCAGTTTAGGAACGGGGACAGGGATCGGGGAGCAGTACTTC

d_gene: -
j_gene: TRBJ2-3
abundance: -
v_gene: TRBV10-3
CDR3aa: CAISESGSDTQYF
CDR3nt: TGTGCCATCAGTGAGTCAGGGTCCGATACGCAGTATTTT

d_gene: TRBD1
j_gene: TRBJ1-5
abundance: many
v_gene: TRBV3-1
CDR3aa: CASRPQGMSNQPQHF
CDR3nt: TGTGCCAGCAGGCCACAGGGGATGAGCAATCAGCCCCAGCATTTT

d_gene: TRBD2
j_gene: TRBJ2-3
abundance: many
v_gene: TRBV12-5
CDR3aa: CASGLSLAGGITDTQYF
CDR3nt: TGTGCTAGTGGTTTGAGTCTAGCGGGAGGTATCACAGATACGCAGTATTTT

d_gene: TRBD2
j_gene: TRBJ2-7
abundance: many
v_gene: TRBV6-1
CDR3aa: CAGAGKSDLTSGSSLAQSYEQYF
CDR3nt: TGTGCCGGGGCGGGGAAATCCGACCTGACTAGCGGGAGTTCTCTCGCCCAGTCCTACGAGCAGTACTTC

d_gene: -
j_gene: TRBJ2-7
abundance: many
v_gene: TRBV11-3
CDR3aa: CASSASRRGEQYF
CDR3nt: TGTGCCAGCAGCGCGTCCCGGAGAGGCGAGCAGTACTTC

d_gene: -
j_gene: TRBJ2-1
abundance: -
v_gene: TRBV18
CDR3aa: CASSPGREYPYNEQFF
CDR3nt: TGTGCCAGCTCACCAGGCCGGGAGTACCCCTACAATGAGCAGTTCTTC

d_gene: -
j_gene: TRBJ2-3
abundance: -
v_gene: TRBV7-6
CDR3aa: CASSFFGQLDVKDTQYF
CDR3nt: TGTGCCAGCAGCTTCTTTGGGCAGTTAGACGTAAAGGATACGCAGTATTTT

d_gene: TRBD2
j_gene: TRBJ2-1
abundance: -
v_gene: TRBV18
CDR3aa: CASSPSGSGAYNEQFF
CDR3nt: TGTGCCAGCTCACCCTCGGGGAGCGGGGCTTACAATGAGCAGTTCTTC

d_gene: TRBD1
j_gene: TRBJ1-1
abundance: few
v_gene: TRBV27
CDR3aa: CASSFVGQGAGTEAFF
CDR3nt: TGTGCCAGCAGTTTCGTGGGACAGGGGGCTGGAACTGAAGCTTTCTTT